These T cell receptor beta chains were read from a single sample in a study of T-cell reconstitution after alpha-beta-depleted transplantation in children. TCRdb used MiXCR to reprocess the PCR reads, holding one entry per CDR3 protein. The sample has about a million distinct CDR3 sequences; about 29% are singletons. Source: PBMCs, mostly from graft donor cells, taken 360 days after TCRalphabeta/CD19-depleted stem cell transplant. Receptors originate from a boy under two years old who had a stem cell transplant for SCID, so the T cells may come from the graft donor. The CDR3 runs from the conserved cysteine through the conserved F or W. A D gene is named only where the DNA matches it firmly. The listing skips clone size in some rows; elsewhere it reads once, few, many or a size class.

J gene,clone size,V gene,D gene,CDR3 DNA,CDR3 protein
TRBJ1-2,-,TRBV12-3/TRBV12-4,-,TGTGCCAGCAGTTTCGTCGGGGATGGCTACACCTTC,CASSFVGDGYTF
TRBJ2-7,-,TRBV28,TRBD1,TGTGCCAGCAGTTCCTCCCCTCCGGGACAGGGGTTCTACGAGCAGTACTTC,CASSSSPPGQGFYEQYF
TRBJ1-6,-,TRBV20-1,TRBD1,TGCAGTGCGCGGACAGGGGGGAAGGATTCACCCCTCCACTTT,CSARTGGKDSPLHF
TRBJ1-6,few,TRBV11-2,-,TGTGCCAGCAGCCCACGATCGGTGTGGGGCTATAATTCACCCCTCCACTTT,CASSPRSVWGYNSPLHF
TRBJ2-3,-,TRBV4-1,-,TGCGCCAGCAGCAAAGGCTCACTAAGAATGGGCACAGATACGCAGTATTTT,CASSKGSLRMGTDTQYF
TRBJ2-5,few,TRBV29-1,-,TGCAGCGCCCCATGGGGGTTGGGGACCCAGTACTTC,CSAPWGLGTQYF
TRBJ1-6,few,TRBV5-1,-,TGCGCCAGCAGCCCGACGGGGGGTGGTGAAAATTCACCCCTCCACTTT,CASSPTGGGENSPLHF
TRBJ2-7,-,TRBV5-6,-,TGTGCCAGCAGCCGGGGGGGACAGTCCTACGAGCAGTACTTC,CASSRGGQSYEQYF
TRBJ2-5,-,TRBV3-1,-,TGTGCCAGCAGCCAAGCGATGCCAGTACGTCACCAAGAGACCCAGTACTTC,CASSQAMPVRHQETQYF
TRBJ1-2,-,TRBV7-2,TRBD1,TGTGCCAGCAGCTTTGGGACAGCGAACTTTGGCTACACCTTC,CASSFGTANFGYTF
TRBJ1-1,few,TRBV5-1,TRBD1,TGCGCCAGCAGCCCACGGACAGGGAGGGTGACTGAAGCTTTCTTT,CASSPRTGRVTEAFF
TRBJ1-1,-,TRBV7-2,TRBD1,TGTGCCAGCAGCTTACTTCCCCACAGGGGGGCGGACACTGAAGCTTTCTTT,CASSLLPHRGADTEAFF
TRBJ2-7,few,TRBV20-1,-,TGCAGTGCTCATAAATTGGGCGAGCAGTACTTC,CSAHKLGEQYF